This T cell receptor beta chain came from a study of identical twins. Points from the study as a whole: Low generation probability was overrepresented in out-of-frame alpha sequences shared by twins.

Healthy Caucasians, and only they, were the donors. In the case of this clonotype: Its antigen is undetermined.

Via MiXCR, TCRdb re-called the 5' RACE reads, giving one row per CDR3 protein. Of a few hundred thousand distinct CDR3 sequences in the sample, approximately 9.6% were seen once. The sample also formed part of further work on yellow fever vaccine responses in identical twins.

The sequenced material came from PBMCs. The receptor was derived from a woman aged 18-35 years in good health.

The chain's CDR3 is CSPRGGKEQYF. The CDR3 DNA reads TGCTCACCGCGTGGCGGGAAAGAGCAGTACTTC. The chain joins TRBV20-1 to TRBJ2-7; possible D gene TRBD2, 6 bases. The CDR3 is made up of 11 amino acids. Germline CDR1 DFQATT, CDR2 SNEGSKA (reference sequence).